Listed below are T cell receptor beta chains from one sample, sequenced in a study of T-cell memory formation after mild COVID-19. Each CDR3 protein is one row after TCRdb ran MiXCR on the 5' RACE reads. The repertoire has 140,000 or so distinct CDR3 sequences, over 15% of them found once; the top ten carry under 2.5%. Sequencing was carried out using PBMCs or a T cell subset sorted from them (not recorded which). The receptors here all came from an adult woman who had mild COVID-19 (a few samples of this study predate the infection). Cell type and time point are not known. Both conserved end residues are part of each CDR3. D genes are given only for firm matches. Some rows have no size entry. The others give once, few or many, or a class for an expanded clone.

d_gene: TRBD1
v_gene: TRBV29-1
j_gene: TRBJ2-7
abundance: many
CDR3aa: CSVEKGTGTNEQYF
CDR3nt: TGCAGCGTTGAAAAGGGGACAGGGACCAACGAGCAGTACTTC

d_gene: TRBD1
v_gene: TRBV29-1
j_gene: TRBJ2-7
abundance: .
CDR3aa: CSVGGQGPGEQYF
CDR3nt: TGCAGCGTTGGCGGACAGGGTCCGGGGGAGCAGTACTTC

d_gene: .
v_gene: TRBV7-9
j_gene: TRBJ1-1
abundance: .
CDR3aa: CASSPNGAAPEAFF
CDR3nt: TGTGCCAGCAGCCCAAATGGGGCGGCCCCTGAAGCTTTCTTT

d_gene: TRBD1
v_gene: TRBV24-1
j_gene: TRBJ1-5
abundance: .
CDR3aa: CATSGQGSNGPQHF
CDR3nt: TGTGCCACCAGTGGACAGGGGTCGAATGGGCCCCAGCATTTT

d_gene: .
v_gene: TRBV18
j_gene: TRBJ2-4
abundance: .
CDR3aa: CASSPPNPKDIQYF
CDR3nt: TGTGCCAGCTCACCACCGAACCCAAAGGACATTCAGTACTTC

d_gene: TRBD2
v_gene: TRBV12-3/TRBV12-4
j_gene: TRBJ2-1
abundance: .
CDR3aa: CASSFVAGVGEQFF
CDR3nt: TGTGCCAGCAGTTTTGTAGCGGGAGTGGGGGAGCAGTTCTTC

d_gene: .
v_gene: TRBV5-4
j_gene: TRBJ2-3
abundance: .
CDR3aa: CASGAGARGDTQYF
CDR3nt: TGTGCCAGCGGCGCAGGAGCGAGGGGTGATACGCAGTATTTT

d_gene: .
v_gene: TRBV30
j_gene: TRBJ2-3
abundance: .
CDR3aa: CAWSNSNTQYF
CDR3nt: TGTGCCTGGAGTAATAGTAATACGCAGTATTTT

d_gene: .
v_gene: TRBV21-1
j_gene: TRBJ2-4
abundance: .
CDR3aa: CASSDGAAKNIQYF
CDR3nt: TGTGCCAGCAGCGACGGGGCGGCCAAAAACATTCAGTACTTC

d_gene: .
v_gene: TRBV6-5
j_gene: TRBJ1-1
abundance: .
CDR3aa: CASSLNGLGTEAFF
CDR3nt: TGTGCCAGCAGCCTCAACGGTCTGGGTACTGAAGCTTTCTTT

d_gene: TRBD1
v_gene: TRBV3-1
j_gene: TRBJ2-4
abundance: few
CDR3aa: CASSHSVGGGIIQYF
CDR3nt: TGTGCCAGCAGCCACTCGGTAGGGGGCGGAATCATTCAGTACTTC

d_gene: TRBD1
v_gene: TRBV6-2/TRBV6-3
j_gene: TRBJ1-5
abundance: .
CDR3aa: CASSYRLTGGNQPQHF
CDR3nt: TGTGCCAGCAGTTACCGGCTTACAGGGGGCAATCAGCCCCAGCATTTT

d_gene: TRBD1
v_gene: TRBV5-1
j_gene: TRBJ1-2
abundance: few
CDR3aa: CASSLEAGGKSNYGYTF
CDR3nt: TGCGCCAGCAGCTTGGAGGCAGGGGGAAAGAGTAACTATGGCTACACCTTC

d_gene: .
v_gene: TRBV27
j_gene: TRBJ2-7
abundance: .
CDR3aa: CASSPGTVFSSYEQYF
CDR3nt: TGTGCCAGCAGTCCGGGGACCGTCTTCAGCTCCTACGAGCAGTACTTC

d_gene: TRBD1
v_gene: TRBV5-1
j_gene: TRBJ2-5
abundance: few
CDR3aa: CASSQTGEETQYF
CDR3nt: TGCGCCAGCAGCCAGACAGGGGAAGAGACCCAGTACTTC

d_gene: .
v_gene: TRBV12-3/TRBV12-4
j_gene: TRBJ2-5
abundance: few
CDR3aa: CASSLAGEQETQYF
CDR3nt: TGTGCCAGCAGTTTAGCGGGGGAGCAAGAGACCCAGTACTTC

d_gene: .
v_gene: TRBV9
j_gene: TRBJ1-3
abundance: few
CDR3aa: CASSGDSGNTIYF
CDR3nt: TGTGCCAGCAGCGGTGACTCTGGAAACACCATATATTTT